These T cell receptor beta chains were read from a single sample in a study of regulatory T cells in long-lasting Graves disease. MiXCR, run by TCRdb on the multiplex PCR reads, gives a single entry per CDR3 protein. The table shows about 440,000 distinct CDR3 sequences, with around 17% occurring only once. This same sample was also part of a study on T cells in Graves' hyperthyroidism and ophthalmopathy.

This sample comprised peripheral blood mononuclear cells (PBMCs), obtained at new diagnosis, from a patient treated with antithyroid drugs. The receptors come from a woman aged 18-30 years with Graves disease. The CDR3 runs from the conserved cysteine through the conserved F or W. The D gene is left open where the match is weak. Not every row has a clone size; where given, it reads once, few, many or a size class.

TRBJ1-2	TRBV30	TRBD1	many	CAWGGQGYGYTF	TGTGCCTGGGGGGGACAGGGCTACGGCTACACCTTC
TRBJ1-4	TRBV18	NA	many	CASKRQLDEKLFF	TGTGCCAGCAAACGACAGTTAGATGAAAAACTGTTTTTT
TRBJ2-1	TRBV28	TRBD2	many	CASSLQLAGAPRSEQFF	TGTGCCAGCAGTTTACAACTAGCGGGAGCCCCGAGGTCTGAGCAGTTCTTC
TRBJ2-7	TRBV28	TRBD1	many	CASTERDRGYEQYF	TGTGCCAGCACGGAACGGGACAGGGGATACGAGCAGTACTTC
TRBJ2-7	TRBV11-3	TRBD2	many	CASSATSGNYEQYF	TGTGCCAGCAGCGCTACTAGCGGGAACTACGAGCAGTACTTC
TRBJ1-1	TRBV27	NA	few	CASSFGGRIHRNTEAFF	TGTGCCAGCAGTTTTGGGGGGCGAATTCATCGGAACACTGAAGCTTTCTTT
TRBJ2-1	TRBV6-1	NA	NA	CASSLGTRINEQFF	TGTGCCAGCAGTCTAGGGACCAGAATCAATGAGCAGTTCTTC
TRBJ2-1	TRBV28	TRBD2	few	CASSSSGRAYYNEQFF	TGTGCCAGCAGTTCTAGCGGGAGGGCCTATTACAATGAGCAGTTCTTC
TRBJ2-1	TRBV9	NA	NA	CASSVHREPYNEQFF	TGTGCCAGCAGCGTACATCGGGAACCCTACAATGAGCAGTTCTTC
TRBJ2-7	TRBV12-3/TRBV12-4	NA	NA	CASSPSGGEQYF	TGTGCCAGCAGTCCTTCTGGGGGTGAGCAGTACTTC
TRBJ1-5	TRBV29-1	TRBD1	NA	CSVTQGVNQPQHF	TGCAGCGTCACACAGGGGGTGAATCAGCCCCAGCATTTT
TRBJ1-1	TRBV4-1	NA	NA	CASSQAGPQWNTEAFF	TGCGCCAGCAGCCAAGCGGGCCCCCAGTGGAACACTGAAGCTTTCTTT
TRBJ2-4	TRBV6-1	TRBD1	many	CASSVRDRGRGAKNIQYF	TGTGCCAGCAGTGTCCGGGACAGGGGACGGGGGGCCAAAAACATTCAGTACTTC
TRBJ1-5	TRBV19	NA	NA	CASTRTAYSNQPQHF	TGTGCCAGTACCAGGACAGCCTATAGCAATCAGCCCCAGCATTTT
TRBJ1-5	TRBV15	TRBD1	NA	CATSRDRTGEQPQHF	TGTGCCACCAGCAGAGATCGTACAGGGGAGCAGCCCCAGCATTTT
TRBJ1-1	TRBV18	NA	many	CASSPPEARGREAFF	TGTGCCAGCTCACCACCCGAAGCAAGGGGCCGTGAAGCTTTCTTT